These 11 T cell receptor beta chains were sequenced from one sample in a study of blood T cell repertoires in COVID-19. Only in-frame clones appear in the TCRdb table, and some are missing; sequencing was by immunoSEQ multiplex PCR. The profile shows some 300,000 clones, roughly 88% of them singletons. The sample taken for sequencing was PBMCs or T cells enriched from blood (not recorded which). These receptors all come from a young woman who had recovered from COVID-19.

The V gene is TRBV4-1, the J gene TRBJ1-4; the D is unclear. The CDR3 spans 16 residues. Germline V gene lookup returns CDR1 MGHRA and CDR2 YSYEKL. V shed 1 base and J shed 4 bases, with 13 bases lying between them. CDR3 sequence reads: CASSQASMRNNEKLFF. CDR3 DNA sequence: TGCGCCAGCAGCCAAGCCTCGATGCGGAATAATGAAAAACTGTTTTTT.

The chain recombines TRBV11-1 with TRBJ2-7; TRBD2 matches 7 bases. CDR3 length: 14 amino acids. V lost 5 bases to trimming and J lost 2 bases; unmatched junction nucleotides: 6. Per germline, CDR1 SGHAT and CDR2 FQDESV (reference sequence). Here the CDR3 reads CASSPREVAYEQYF. In nucleotides, the CDR3 is TGTGCCAGCAGCCCCCGGGAGGTTGCCTACGAGCAGTACTTC.

In this sample, this clone turned up once. V usage is TRBV5-5 and J usage is TRBJ2-7, with D possibly matching TRBD1 (7 bases). Trimming took off 2 bases at V and 2 bases at J, with 14 bases between the two ends. CDR3 length equals 15 residues. Germline V lookup: CDR1 SGHKS, CDR2 YYEKEE (reference sequence). CDR3 DNA: TGTGCCAGCAGCTTAAGGGCAGGGGGGACCTACGAGCAGTACTTC. Residues: CASSLRAGGTYEQYF.

The V and J genes are TRBV5-4 and TRBJ1-2, with D possibly being TRBD1 (6 bases). CDR1 SGHNT and CDR2 YYREEE come from the germline V gene (reference sequence). V lost 6 bases and J 7 bases, leaving 16 bases between the germline ends. The CDR3 is 13 amino acids. The CDR3 spells CASNFRGASGYTF. The CDR3 region has the DNA TGTGCCAGCAACTTCCGGGGGGCGTCTGGCTACACCTTC.

CDR3 region: CASSSGGGYTF. The CDR3 coding sequence is TGTGCCAGCAGTAGCGGGGGTGGCTACACCTTC. This chain connects TRBV3-1 (or the pseudogene TRBV3-2) to TRBJ1-2; weak D call: TRBD1 (5 bases). The V end was cut by 6 bases, the J end by 7 bases, with 9 bases between. Looked up from germline, CDR1 is LGHDT and CDR2 is YNNKEL (reference sequence). The CDR3 spans 11 residues.

In its sample, this clone was seen once. V usage is TRBV19 and J usage is TRBJ1-5; 7 bases fit TRBD1. Germline V gene sequence: CDR1 LNHDA, CDR2 SQIVND (reference sequence). This CDR3 region has 15 residues. The junction had 5 bases not matched to a gene; V was cut back by 5 bases and J by 1 base. The DNA for the CDR3 is TGTGCCAGTAGTTGGGGACAGTTAAGCAATCAGCCCCAGCATTTT. It yields the protein CASSWGQLSNQPQHF.

The chain couples TRBV6-5 to TRBJ2-1; 10 nucleotides align to TRBD2. This CDR3 has 16 residues. The V gene's germline CDR1 is MNHEY and CDR2 SVGAGI. V lost 0 bases and J lost 4; bases outside the gene matches: 3. Written as DNA, the CDR3 is TGTGCCAGCAGTTACTCGAATAGCGGGGGGTACAATGAGCAGTTCTTC. It encodes CASSYSNSGGYNEQFF.

A few counts support this clone. The chain employs TRBV2 and TRBJ2-7; TRBD2 might be the D (6 bases). V was clipped by 4 bases and J by 0 bases, with 19 bases between them. CDR1 is SNHLY and CDR2 is FYNNEI in the germline V gene. There are 17 residues in the CDR3. The CDR3 sequence: CASSALSEGGPSYEQYF. CDR3 bases: TGTGCCAGCAGTGCCCTCTCGGAGGGAGGACCCTCCTACGAGCAGTACTTC.

The chain joins TRBV7-3 to TRBJ2-7, with TRBD1 identical over 7 bases. CDR3 length equals 15 residues. V lost 3 bases to trimming and J lost 3 bases; unmatched junction nucleotides: 8. The V gene's germline CDR1 is SGHTA and CDR2 FQGTGA. CDR3 in DNA: TGTGCCAGCAGCTTGTCAGGACAGGTCCTCTACGAGCAGTACTTC. Translation gives CASSLSGQVLYEQYF. The complete variable domain, with remaining parts taken from reference TRBV7-3 and TRBJ2-7, reads GAGVSQTPSNKVTEKGKYVELRCDPISGHTALYWYRQSLGQGPEFLIYFQGTGAADDSGLPNDRFFAVRPEGSVSTLKIQRTERGDSAVYLCASSLSGQVLYEQYFGPGTRLTVT.

The chain is built from TRBV9 and TRBJ1-2; 7 bases agree with TRBD1. Germline loops: CDR1 SGDLS, CDR2 YYNGEE. The CDR3 runs 17 residues. The V and J ends lost 0 bases and 4 bases, in that order; junction bases with no gene match: 12. The CDR3 DNA follows: TGTGCCAGCAGCGTAGCAGGATGGGGACAGAACTCCTATGGCTACACCTTC. It specifies CASSVAGWGQNSYGYTF. Drawing the rest from reference TRBV9 and TRBJ1-2, the complete variable domain is DSGVTQTPKHLITATGQRVTLRCSPRSGDLSVYWYQQSLDQGLQFLIQYYNGEERAKGNILERFSAQQFPDLHSELNLSSLELGDSALYFCASSVAGWGQNSYGYTFGSGTRLTVV.

The J gene is TRBJ2-1, the V gene TRBV7-3, with D perhaps TRBD1 (5 bases). From germline, CDR1 is SGHTA and CDR2 FQGTGA. The CDR3 covers 16 residues. V was shortened by 4 bases and J by 4 bases, with 17 bases between the two germline ends. DNA for the CDR3: TGTGCCAGCAGCTCGCGTACAGGCCTGGGGTACAATGAGCAGTTCTTC. Translated, it gives CASSSRTGLGYNEQFF.